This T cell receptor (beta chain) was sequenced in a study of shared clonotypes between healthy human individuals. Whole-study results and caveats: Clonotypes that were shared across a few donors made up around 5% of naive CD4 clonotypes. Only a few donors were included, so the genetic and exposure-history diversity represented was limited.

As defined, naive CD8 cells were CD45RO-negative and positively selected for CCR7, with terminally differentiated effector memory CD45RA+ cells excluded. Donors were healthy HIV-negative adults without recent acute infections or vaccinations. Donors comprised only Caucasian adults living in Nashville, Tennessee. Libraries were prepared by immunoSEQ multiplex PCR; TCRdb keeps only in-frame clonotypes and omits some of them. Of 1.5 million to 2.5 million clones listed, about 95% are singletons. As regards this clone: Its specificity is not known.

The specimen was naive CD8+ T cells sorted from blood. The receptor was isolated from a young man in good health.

Here the CDR3 reads CASSQGLAGGWGTDTQYF. The DNA for the CDR3 is TGTGCCAGCAGCCAAGGACTAGCGGGGGGGTGGGGCACAGATACGCAGTATTTT. The V and J genes are TRBV4-2 and TRBJ2-3, with 14 nucleotides matching TRBD2. The V segment lost 1 base and the J segment 1 base; nucleotides outside the gene matches: 4. This CDR3 is 18 amino acids long. CDR1 is LGHNA, CDR2 YNFKEQ, per germline.